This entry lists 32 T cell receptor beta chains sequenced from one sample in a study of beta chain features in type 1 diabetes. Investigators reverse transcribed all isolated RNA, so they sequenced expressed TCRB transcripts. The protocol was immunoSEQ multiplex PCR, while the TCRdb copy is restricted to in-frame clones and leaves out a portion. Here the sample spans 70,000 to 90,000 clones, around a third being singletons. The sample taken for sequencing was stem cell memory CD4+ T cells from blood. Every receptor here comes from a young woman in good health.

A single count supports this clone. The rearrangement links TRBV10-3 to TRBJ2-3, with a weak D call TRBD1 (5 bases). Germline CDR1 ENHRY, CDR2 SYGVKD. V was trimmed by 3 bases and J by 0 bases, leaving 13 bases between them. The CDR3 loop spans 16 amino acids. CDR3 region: CAISESSAGSTDTQYF. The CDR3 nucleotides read TGTGCCATCAGTGAAAGCAGCGCAGGGAGCACAGATACGCAGTATTTT.

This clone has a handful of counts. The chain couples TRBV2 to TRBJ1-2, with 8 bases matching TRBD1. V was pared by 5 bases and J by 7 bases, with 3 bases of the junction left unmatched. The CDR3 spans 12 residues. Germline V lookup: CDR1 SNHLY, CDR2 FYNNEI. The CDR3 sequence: CASSSTGGGYTF. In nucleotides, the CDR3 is TGTGCCAGCAGTTCCACAGGGGGTGGCTACACCTTC.

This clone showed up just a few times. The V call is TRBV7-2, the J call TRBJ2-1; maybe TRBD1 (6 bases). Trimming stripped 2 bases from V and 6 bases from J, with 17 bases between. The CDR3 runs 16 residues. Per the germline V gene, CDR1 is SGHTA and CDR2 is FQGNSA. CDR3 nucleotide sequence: TGTGCCAGCAGCTTATGGGCGAACAGGGAATTCAATGAGCAGTTCTTC. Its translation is CASSLWANREFNEQFF.

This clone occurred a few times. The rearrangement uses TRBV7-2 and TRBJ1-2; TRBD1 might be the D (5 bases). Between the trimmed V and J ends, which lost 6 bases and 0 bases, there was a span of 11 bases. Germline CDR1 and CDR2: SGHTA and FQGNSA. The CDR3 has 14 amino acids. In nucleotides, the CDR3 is TGTGCCAGCAGGGGAGGGGTCACTAACTATGGCTACACCTTC. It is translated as CASRGGVTNYGYTF. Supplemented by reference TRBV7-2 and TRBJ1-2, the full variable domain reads GAGVSQSPSNKVTEKGKDVELRCDPISGHTALYWYRQSLGQGLEFLIYFQGNSAPDKSGLPSDRFSAERTGGSVSTLTIQRTQQEDSAVYLCASRGGVTNYGYTFGSGTRLTVV.

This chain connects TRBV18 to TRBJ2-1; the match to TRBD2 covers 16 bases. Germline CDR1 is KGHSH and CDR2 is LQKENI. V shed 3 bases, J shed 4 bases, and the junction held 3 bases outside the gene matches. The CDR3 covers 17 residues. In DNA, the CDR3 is TGTGCCAGCTCACCGCCGGGACTAGCGGGGGGGTACAATGAGCAGTTCTTC. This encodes CASSPPGLAGGYNEQFF.

CDR3 DNA: TGTGCCAGCAGCCGGGGGACAGGGGGGGGCTATGGCTACACCTTC. It encodes CASSRGTGGGYGYTF. This sequence joins TRBV9 and TRBJ1-2, with 11 nucleotides matching TRBD1. The length of the CDR3 is 15 residues. Trimming took 4 bases from V and 4 from J; bases not matched to a gene: 6. The germline V gene encodes CDR1 SGDLS and CDR2 YYNGEE.

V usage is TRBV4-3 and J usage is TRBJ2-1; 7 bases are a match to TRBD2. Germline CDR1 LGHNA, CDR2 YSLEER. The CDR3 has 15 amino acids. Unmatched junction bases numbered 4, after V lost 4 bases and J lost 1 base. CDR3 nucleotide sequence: TGCGCCAGCAGCCCGGTGGGGGGGTCCTACAATGAGCAGTTCTTC. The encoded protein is CASSPVGGSYNEQFF.

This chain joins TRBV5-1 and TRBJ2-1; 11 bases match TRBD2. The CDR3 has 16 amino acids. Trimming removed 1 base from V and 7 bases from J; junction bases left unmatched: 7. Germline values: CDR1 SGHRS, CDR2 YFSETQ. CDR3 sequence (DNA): TGCGCCAGCAGCTTGACTAGCGGGAGTGGGGTGAATGAGCAGTTCTTC. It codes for CASSLTSGSGVNEQFF.

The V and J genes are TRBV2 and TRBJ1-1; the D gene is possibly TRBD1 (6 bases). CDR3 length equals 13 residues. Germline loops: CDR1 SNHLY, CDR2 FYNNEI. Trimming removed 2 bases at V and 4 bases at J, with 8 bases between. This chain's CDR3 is CASSESGATEAFF. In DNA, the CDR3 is TGTGCCAGCAGTGAATCAGGGGCCACTGAAGCTTTCTTT.

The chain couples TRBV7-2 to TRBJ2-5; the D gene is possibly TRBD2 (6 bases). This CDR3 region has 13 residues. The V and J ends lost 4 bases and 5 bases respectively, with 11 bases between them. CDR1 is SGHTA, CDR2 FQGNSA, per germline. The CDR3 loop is CASSSGRSETQYF. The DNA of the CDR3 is TGTGCCAGCAGCTCGGGGAGGTCGGAGACCCAGTACTTC.

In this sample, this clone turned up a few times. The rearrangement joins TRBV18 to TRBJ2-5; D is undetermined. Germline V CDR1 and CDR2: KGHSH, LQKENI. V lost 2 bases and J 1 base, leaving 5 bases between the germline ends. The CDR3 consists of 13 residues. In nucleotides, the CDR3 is TGTGCCAGCTCACCAGTTAGCCAAGAGACCCAGTACTTC. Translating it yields CASSPVSQETQYF.

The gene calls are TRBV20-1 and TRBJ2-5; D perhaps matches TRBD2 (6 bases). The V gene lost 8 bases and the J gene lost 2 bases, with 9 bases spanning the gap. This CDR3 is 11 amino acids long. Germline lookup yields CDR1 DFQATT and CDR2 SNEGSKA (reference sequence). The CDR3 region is CSSLAQETQYF. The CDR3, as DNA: TGCAGTTCTCTAGCGCAAGAGACCCAGTACTTC.

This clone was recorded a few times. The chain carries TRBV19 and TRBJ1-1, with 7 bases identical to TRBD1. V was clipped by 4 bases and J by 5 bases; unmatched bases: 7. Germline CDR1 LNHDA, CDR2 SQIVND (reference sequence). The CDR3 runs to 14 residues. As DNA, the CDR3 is TGTGCCAGTAGTAAACCCCAGGGGGGAACTGAAGCTTTCTTT. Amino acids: CASSKPQGGTEAFF.

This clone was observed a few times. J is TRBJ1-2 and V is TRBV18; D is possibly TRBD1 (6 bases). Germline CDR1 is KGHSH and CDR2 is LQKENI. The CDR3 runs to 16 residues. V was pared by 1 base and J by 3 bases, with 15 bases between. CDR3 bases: TGTGCCAGCTCACCACGGGTAGCAGGGGTGCACTATGGCTACACCTTC. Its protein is CASSPRVAGVHYGYTF.

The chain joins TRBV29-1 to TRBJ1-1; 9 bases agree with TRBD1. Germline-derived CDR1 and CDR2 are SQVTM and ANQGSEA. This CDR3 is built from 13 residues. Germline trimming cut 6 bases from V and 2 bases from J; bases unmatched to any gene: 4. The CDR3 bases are TGCAGCGTCCGGGACAGGGTTAACACTGAAGCTTTCTTT. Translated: CSVRDRVNTEAFF.

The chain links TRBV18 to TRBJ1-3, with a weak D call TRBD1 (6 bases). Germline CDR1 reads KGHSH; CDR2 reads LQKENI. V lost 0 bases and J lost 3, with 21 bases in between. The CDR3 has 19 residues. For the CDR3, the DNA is TGTGCCAGCTCACCACCGTCGATCTCTCGGGGGGCAAATGGAAACACCATATATTTT. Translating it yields CASSPPSISRGANGNTIYF.

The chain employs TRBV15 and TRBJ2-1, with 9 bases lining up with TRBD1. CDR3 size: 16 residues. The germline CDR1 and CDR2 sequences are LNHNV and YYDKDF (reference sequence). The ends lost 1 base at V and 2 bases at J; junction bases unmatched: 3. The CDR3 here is CATSRATGGAYNEQFF. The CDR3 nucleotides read TGTGCCACCAGCAGAGCAACAGGGGGCGCCTACAATGAGCAGTTCTTC. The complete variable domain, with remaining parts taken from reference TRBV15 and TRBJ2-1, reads DAMVIQNPRYQVTQFGKPVTLSCSQTLNHNVMYWYQQKSSQAPKLLFHYYDKDFNNEADTPDNFQSRRPNTSFCFLDIRSPGLGDTAMYLCATSRATGGAYNEQFFGPGTRLTVL.

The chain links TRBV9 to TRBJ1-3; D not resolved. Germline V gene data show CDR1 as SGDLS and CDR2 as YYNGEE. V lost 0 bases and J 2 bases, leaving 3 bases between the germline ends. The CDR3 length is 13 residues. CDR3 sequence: CASSVGTGNTIYF. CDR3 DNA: TGTGCCAGCAGCGTAGGTACTGGAAACACCATATATTTT.

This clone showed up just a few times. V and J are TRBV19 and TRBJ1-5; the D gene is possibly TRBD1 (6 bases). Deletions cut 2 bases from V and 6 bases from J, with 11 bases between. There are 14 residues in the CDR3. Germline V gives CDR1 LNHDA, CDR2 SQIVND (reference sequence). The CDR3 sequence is CASSIQGPGQPQHF. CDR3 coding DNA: TGTGCCAGTAGTATACAGGGGCCCGGTCAGCCCCAGCATTTT.

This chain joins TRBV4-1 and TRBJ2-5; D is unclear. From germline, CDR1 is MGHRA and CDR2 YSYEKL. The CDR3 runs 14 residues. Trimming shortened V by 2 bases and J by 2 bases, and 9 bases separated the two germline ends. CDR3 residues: CASSQPPRQETQYF. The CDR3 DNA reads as TGCGCCAGCAGCCAACCTCCGCGGCAAGAGACCCAGTACTTC.

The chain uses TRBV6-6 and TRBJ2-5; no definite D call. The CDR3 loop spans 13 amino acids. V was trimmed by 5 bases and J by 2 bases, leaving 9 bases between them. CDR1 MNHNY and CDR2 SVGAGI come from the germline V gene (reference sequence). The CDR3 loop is CASSPTVQETQYF. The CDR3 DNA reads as TGTGCCAGCAGTCCGACTGTTCAAGAGACCCAGTACTTC.

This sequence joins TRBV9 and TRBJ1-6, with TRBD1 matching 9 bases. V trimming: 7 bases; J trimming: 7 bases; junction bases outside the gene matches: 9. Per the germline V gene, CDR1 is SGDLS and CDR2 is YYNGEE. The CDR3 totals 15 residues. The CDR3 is CASASGTGKNSPLHF. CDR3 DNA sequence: TGTGCCAGCGCCTCGGGGACAGGGAAGAATTCACCCCTCCACTTT. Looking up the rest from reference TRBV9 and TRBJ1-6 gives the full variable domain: DSGVTQTPKHLITATGQRVTLRCSPRSGDLSVYWYQQSLDQGLQFLIQYYNGEERAKGNILERFSAQQFPDLHSELNLSSLELGDSALYFCASASGTGKNSPLHFGNGTRLTVT.

The CDR3 coding sequence is TGCGCCAGCAGCCAGGCGGGACTAGCGGTTACAGATACGCAGTATTTT. It yields the protein CASSQAGLAVTDTQYF. The chain carries TRBV4-3 and TRBJ2-3, with 11 bases fitting TRBD2. The CDR3 consists of 16 residues. The trim removed 3 bases at V and 3 bases at J, leaving 5 bases unmatched. CDR1 is LGHNA, CDR2 YSLEER, per germline.

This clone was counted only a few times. The chain's CDR3 is CASSIVTAVGTEAFF. CDR3 DNA sequence: TGTGCCAGCTCCATTGTCACCGCAGTCGGGACTGAAGCTTTCTTT. This sequence joins TRBV18 and TRBJ1-1; no definite D call. The V end was cut by 6 bases, the J end by 5 bases, with 19 bases between. The CDR3 totals 15 residues. Germline V gene lookup returns CDR1 KGHSH and CDR2 LQKENI.

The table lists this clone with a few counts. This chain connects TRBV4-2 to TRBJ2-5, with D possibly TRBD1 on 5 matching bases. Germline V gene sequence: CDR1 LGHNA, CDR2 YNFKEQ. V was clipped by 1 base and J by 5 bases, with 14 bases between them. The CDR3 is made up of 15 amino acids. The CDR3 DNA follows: TGTGCCAGCAGCCAAGGGGGCCAGGGATGGGAGACCCAGTACTTC. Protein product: CASSQGGQGWETQYF.

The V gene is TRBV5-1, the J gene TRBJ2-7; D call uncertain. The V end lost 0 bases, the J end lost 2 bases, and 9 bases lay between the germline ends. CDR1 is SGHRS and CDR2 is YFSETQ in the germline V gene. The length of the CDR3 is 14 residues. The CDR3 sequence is CASSLADSTYEQYF. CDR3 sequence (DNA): TGCGCCAGCAGCTTGGCCGACTCTACCTACGAGCAGTACTTC.

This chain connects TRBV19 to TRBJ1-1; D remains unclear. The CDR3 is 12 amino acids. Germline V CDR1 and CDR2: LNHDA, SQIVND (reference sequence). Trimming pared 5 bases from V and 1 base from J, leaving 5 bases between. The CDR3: CASSHWNTEAFF. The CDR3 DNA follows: TGTGCCAGTAGTCATTGGAACACTGAAGCTTTCTTT.

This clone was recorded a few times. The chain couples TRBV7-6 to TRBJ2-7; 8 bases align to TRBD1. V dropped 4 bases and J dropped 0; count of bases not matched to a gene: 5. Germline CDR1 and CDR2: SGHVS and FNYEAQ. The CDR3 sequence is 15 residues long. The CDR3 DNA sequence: TGTGCCAGCAGCTCCGGACAGGGCTACTCCTACGAGCAGTACTTC. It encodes CASSSGQGYSYEQYF.

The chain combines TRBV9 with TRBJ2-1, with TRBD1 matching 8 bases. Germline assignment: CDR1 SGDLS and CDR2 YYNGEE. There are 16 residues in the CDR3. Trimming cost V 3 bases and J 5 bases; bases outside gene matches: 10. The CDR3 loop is CASSAKQGVYNNEQFF. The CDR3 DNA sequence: TGTGCCAGCAGCGCGAAACAGGGGGTGTACAACAATGAGCAGTTCTTC.

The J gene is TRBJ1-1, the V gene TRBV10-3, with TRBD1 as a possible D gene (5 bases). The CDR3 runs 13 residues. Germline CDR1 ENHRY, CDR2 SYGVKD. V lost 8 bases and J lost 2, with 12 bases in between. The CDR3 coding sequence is TGTGCCATCGCAGCGGGGACTAACACTGAAGCTTTCTTT. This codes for CAIAAGTNTEAFF.

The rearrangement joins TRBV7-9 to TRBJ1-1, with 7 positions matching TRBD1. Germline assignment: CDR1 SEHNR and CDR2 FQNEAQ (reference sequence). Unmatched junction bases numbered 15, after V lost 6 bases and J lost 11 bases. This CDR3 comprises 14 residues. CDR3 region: CASSRDRGSVFAFF. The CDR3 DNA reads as TGTGCCAGCAGTCGGGACAGAGGTTCCGTATTCGCTTTCTTT. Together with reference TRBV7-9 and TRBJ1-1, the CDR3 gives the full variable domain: DTGVSQNPRHKITKRGQNVTFRCDPISEHNRLYWYRQTLGQGPEFLTYFQNEAQLEKSRLLSDRFSAERPKGSFSTLEIQRTEQGDSAMYLCASSRDRGSVFAFFGQGTRLTVV.

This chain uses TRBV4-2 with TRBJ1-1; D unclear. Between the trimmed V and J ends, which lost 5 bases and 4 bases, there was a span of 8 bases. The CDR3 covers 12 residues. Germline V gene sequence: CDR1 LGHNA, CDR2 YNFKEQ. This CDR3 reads CASSGSGTEAFF. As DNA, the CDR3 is TGTGCCAGCAGCGGAAGCGGCACTGAAGCTTTCTTT.